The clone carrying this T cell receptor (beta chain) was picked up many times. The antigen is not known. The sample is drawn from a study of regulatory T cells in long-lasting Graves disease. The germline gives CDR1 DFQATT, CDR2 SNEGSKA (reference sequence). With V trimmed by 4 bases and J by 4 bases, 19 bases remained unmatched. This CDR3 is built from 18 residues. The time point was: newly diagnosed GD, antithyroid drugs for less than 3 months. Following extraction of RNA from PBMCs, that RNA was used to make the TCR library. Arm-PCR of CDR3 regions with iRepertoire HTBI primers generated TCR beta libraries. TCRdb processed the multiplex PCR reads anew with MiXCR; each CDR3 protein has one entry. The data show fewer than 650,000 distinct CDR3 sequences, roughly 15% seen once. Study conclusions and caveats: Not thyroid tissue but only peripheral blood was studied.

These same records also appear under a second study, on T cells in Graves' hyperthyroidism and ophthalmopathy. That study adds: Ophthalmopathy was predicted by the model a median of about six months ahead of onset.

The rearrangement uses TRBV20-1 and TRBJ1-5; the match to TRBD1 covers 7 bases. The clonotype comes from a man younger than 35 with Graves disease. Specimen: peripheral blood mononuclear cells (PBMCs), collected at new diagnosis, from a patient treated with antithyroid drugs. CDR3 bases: TGCAGTGCTACCTCACCCGAGGGCCAGGGGGGGAAGAATCAGCCCCAGCATTTT. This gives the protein CSATSPEGQGGKNQPQHF.